These 2 T cell receptor beta chains came from one sample sequenced in a study of blood T cell repertoires in COVID-19. The assay was immunoSEQ multiplex PCR, and TCRdb's table has in-frame clones only and misses some. Seen here are some 130,000 clones, almost 85% observed once, and the top ten hold about 5.5%. The material sequenced was PBMCs or T cells enriched from blood (not recorded which). The receptor source for this set is a man aged 40-55 years with acute COVID-19.

The V gene is TRBV20-1, the J gene TRBJ2-1; TRBD2 aligns across 11 bases. The CDR3 length is 11 residues. The germline V gene has CDR1 DFQATT and CDR2 SNEGSKA (reference sequence). V shed 2 bases, J shed 14 bases, and the junction held 2 bases outside the gene matches. CDR3 sequence reads: CSARLTSGKFF. DNA for the CDR3: TGCAGTGCTAGATTGACTAGCGGGAAGTTCTTC.

CDR3 region: CASSPDRGINEKLFF. Here the CDR3 DNA reads TGTGCCAGCTCACCGGACAGGGGTATTAATGAAAAACTGTTTTTT. V is TRBV18 and J is TRBJ1-4; 9 bases are shared with TRBD1. CDR3 length equals 15 residues. Germline CDR1 is KGHSH and CDR2 is LQKENI. Unmatched junction bases numbered 3, after V lost 3 bases and J lost 4 bases.